A selection of T cell receptor beta chains follows, all from one sample in a study of naive and memory T cell subsets. MiXCR was run by TCRdb on the UMI-ligation and nested PCR reads, yielding one entry per CDR3 protein. The table records 84,000 or so distinct CDR3 sequences, 7% to 8% of them present only once. The sequencing sample was made of central memory CD4+ T cells from blood. These TCRs come from a human donor in good health. The CDR3 runs from the conserved cysteine through the conserved F or W. The D gene is left open where the match is weak. A clone size is listed for some rows: how often the clone was seen (once, few, many), or a class if it is expanded.

clone size	J gene	V gene	D gene	CDR3 DNA	CDR3 protein
many	TRBJ2-1	TRBV18	NA	TGTGCCAGCTCACCAACTCGCTCCTACAATGAGCAGTTCTTC	CASSPTRSYNEQFF
many	TRBJ2-5	TRBV10-3	TRBD2	TGTGCCATCAGTAAGCGGGATTCAGAGACCCAGTACTTC	CAISKRDSETQYF
many	TRBJ1-5	TRBV6-5	NA	TGTGCCAGCAGACGCGACAGTGGGGTGAGCAATCAGCCCCAGCATTTT	CASRRDSGVSNQPQHF
many	TRBJ2-2	TRBV2	NA	TGTGCCAGCAGTGTAACCCCGGGGAACACCGGGGAGCTGTTTTTT	CASSVTPGNTGELFF
NA	TRBJ2-5	TRBV3-1	NA	TGTGCCAGCAGCCGGATCCAGGGGAGAGGCGAGACCCAGTACTTC	CASSRIQGRGETQYF
many	TRBJ2-7	TRBV10-3	TRBD2	TGTGCCATATCTACGACTAGCGGGACAGAGCAGTACTTC	CAISTTSGTEQYF
many	TRBJ1-2	TRBV6-2/TRBV6-3	NA	TGTGCCAGCAGTTACTCTACTCGAGGCACCAGTAGCTATGGCTACACCTTC	CASSYSTRGTSSYGYTF
many	TRBJ1-3	TRBV20-1	NA	TGCAGTGCTAGCGGCTCGAGAGGGGGAAACACCATATATTTT	CSASGSRGGNTIYF
many	TRBJ1-6	TRBV12-3/TRBV12-4	NA	TGTGCCAGCAGTTTATGGGGAGAGGGTTCACCCCTCCACTTT	CASSLWGEGSPLHF
many	TRBJ2-7	TRBV4-3	TRBD2	TGCGCCAGCAGCCGCGAAATTAGCGGGCTTAGCTCCTACGAGCAGTACTTC	CASSREISGLSSYEQYF
many	TRBJ1-1	TRBV11-2	TRBD1	TGTGCCAGCAGCTCAACGAGGGGGCGAGGGGACACTGAAGCTTTCTTT	CASSSTRGRGDTEAFF
few	TRBJ2-4	TRBV10-3	TRBD2	TGTGCCATCAGTCCGAGCGGGAGCGTTGGCAAAAACATTCAGTACTTC	CAISPSGSVGKNIQYF
many	TRBJ1-2	TRBV28	NA	TGTGCCAGCAGTTCTCGACCACCAACTTATGGCTACACCTTC	CASSSRPPTYGYTF
many	TRBJ2-3	TRBV19	NA	TGTGCCAGTCAACAACCCCCTGGAACGCAGTATTTT	CASQQPPGTQYF
many	TRBJ1-1	TRBV4-3	NA	TGCGCCAGCAGCCAGAGGAGCGCAGGGAACACTGAAGCTTTCTTT	CASSQRSAGNTEAFF
many	TRBJ1-6	TRBV27	NA	TGTGCCAGGCCCTCCGCCGGGTCAGGTCCTTCACCCCTCCACTTT	CARPSAGSGPSPLHF
many	TRBJ2-5	TRBV2	NA	TGTGCCAGCAGGGTCTCTGGAGAGACCCAGTACTTC	CASRVSGETQYF
many	TRBJ1-1	TRBV5-6	NA	TGTGCCAGCAGCCTCTTTGGGGGGCGAACTGAAGCTTTCTTT	CASSLFGGRTEAFF
many	TRBJ1-2	TRBV29-1	NA	TGCAGCGTTGGTGGGGGGAGAAATGGCTACACCTTC	CSVGGGRNGYTF
many	TRBJ2-7	TRBV10-3	NA	TGTGCCATCAGTGCAGGAACTACAGGGCGCGAGCAGTACTTC	CAISAGTTGREQYF
many	TRBJ1-4	TRBV20-1	NA	TGCAGTGCTAGAGATCGCAGCCTAGGCCTGAATGAAAAACTGTTTTTT	CSARDRSLGLNEKLFF
NA	TRBJ2-7	TRBV3-1	NA	TGTGCCAGCAGCCAGGGCAACAAGCAGTACGAGCAGTACTTC	CASSQGNKQYEQYF
many	TRBJ1-2	TRBV6-5	NA	TGTGCCAGCATGGGCATCACTGGCTACACCTTC	CASMGITGYTF
NA	TRBJ1-6	TRBV14	NA	TGTGCCAGCAGCCGGGCAGGGCGAGGTGATTCACCCCTCCACTTT	CASSRAGRGDSPLHF
NA	TRBJ2-3	TRBV7-2	TRBD2	TGTGCCAGCAGCACTAAGGGTGGGCTAGCGGGAGTAGCTAGCACAGATACGCAGTATTTT	CASSTKGGLAGVASTDTQYF
many	TRBJ1-5	TRBV10-3	NA	TGTGCCATCGGGGGGTCGGGCAATCAGCCCCAGCATTTT	CAIGGSGNQPQHF
NA	TRBJ2-5	TRBV27	NA	TGTGCCAGCAGCCCGACCTGGTTACAAGAGACCCAGTACTTC	CASSPTWLQETQYF
many	TRBJ2-3	TRBV20-1	TRBD2	TGCAGTGCTAAAATAGCGGGGGGAAGCACAGATACGCAGTATTTT	CSAKIAGGSTDTQYF
many	TRBJ1-5	TRBV20-1	NA	TGCAGTGCTAGAGATAGGCCCTTCAGTTGGAATAGCAATCAGCCCCAGCATTTT	CSARDRPFSWNSNQPQHF
many	TRBJ2-3	TRBV18	NA	TGTGCCAGCTTACGGGGCTTGACAGATACGCAGTATTTT	CASLRGLTDTQYF
many	TRBJ1-1	TRBV5-1	NA	TGCGCCAGCAGCTTGAGCGGGGGGAGCACTGAAGCTTTCTTT	CASSLSGGSTEAFF
many	TRBJ2-1	TRBV7-9	NA	TGTGCCAGCAACCCACCTAGAGGGGCGCGTGAGCAGTTCTTC	CASNPPRGAREQFF
many	TRBJ1-1	TRBV6-2/TRBV6-3	NA	TGTGCCAGCAGTTACTGGAAGGGAGTTGGGAACACTGAAGCTTTCTTT	CASSYWKGVGNTEAFF
few	TRBJ2-3	TRBV21-1	NA	TGTGCCAGCAGCCAGATCACCTCTAGCGGCACAGATACGCAGTATTTT	CASSQITSSGTDTQYF
NA	TRBJ2-3	TRBV3-1	NA	TGTGCCAGCAGCCCCACAGGTACTAGCACAGATACGCAGTATTTT	CASSPTGTSTDTQYF
few	TRBJ1-3	TRBV3-1	NA	TGTGCCAGCAGCCGGACCCCGGGGGCGGCTGGAAACACCATATATTTT	CASSRTPGAAGNTIYF
NA	TRBJ1-1	TRBV14	NA	TGTGCCAGCAGCCAAGATTTCACGGTTGCGGCTTTCTTT	CASSQDFTVAAFF
NA	TRBJ1-4	TRBV9	TRBD1	TGTGCCAGCAGCGCCTCGGACAGGGGAGGAGAAAAACTGTTTTTT	CASSASDRGGEKLFF
many	TRBJ2-1	TRBV20-1	TRBD2	TGCAGTGCTACGCGGGGGGCGGCCTACAATGAGCAGTTCTTC	CSATRGAAYNEQFF
many	TRBJ1-2	TRBV20-1	NA	TGCAGTGCTAGTCTATCGACAGATAGCCGAACCGGCTATGGCTACACCTTC	CSASLSTDSRTGYGYTF
few	TRBJ1-3	TRBV21-1	NA	TGTGCCAGCAGTCGAACCACCGGGACAGCCTCTGGAAACACCATATATTTT	CASSRTTGTASGNTIYF
NA	TRBJ2-3	TRBV21-1	NA	TGTGCCAGCAGCAAAGAGAACAGAGGGACGCAGTATTTT	CASSKENRGTQYF
NA	TRBJ2-1	TRBV7-9	NA	TGTGCCAGCAGCTCCAGTGATGAGCAGTTCTTC	CASSSSDEQFF
many	TRBJ2-7	TRBV7-9	NA	TGTGCCAGCAGCCTCGCCGTGGGGCAGTACTTC	CASSLAVGQYF
many	TRBJ1-1	TRBV6-5	TRBD1	TGTGCCAGCAGGTACAGGGGGAGGACTGAAGCTTTCTTT	CASRYRGRTEAFF
NA	TRBJ1-4	TRBV12-3/TRBV12-4	NA	TGTGCCAGCAGTTCTTCAACAGGGATGGGCTTGCGAGAAAAACTGTTTTTT	CASSSSTGMGLREKLFF
few	TRBJ2-5	TRBV7-2	NA	TGTGCCAGCAGCTCCCTTTCGAGGAGGGAGACCCAGTACTTC	CASSSLSRRETQYF
NA	TRBJ2-3	TRBV6-2/TRBV6-3	TRBD1	TGTGCCAGCAGCCCGGGACAGGGAAGCGATACGCAGTATTTT	CASSPGQGSDTQYF